This T cell receptor beta chain was sequenced during a study of T cells in Graves' hyperthyroidism and ophthalmopathy. Study information: Peripheral blood was obtained at initial diagnosis, preceding any treatment.

The PBMCs studied were ones that came from 10 ml fresh peripheral blood. In its sample, this clonotype was seen many times. Its antigen is unknown. General study points: Ophthalmopathy and stable hyperthyroidism were separated by a 13 V-J model.

V was trimmed by 6 bases and J by 2 bases, leaving 13 bases between them. Germline CDR1 is MNHEY and CDR2 is SMNVEV (reference sequence). The CDR3 totals 14 residues. From RNA transcripts, TCR beta CDR3 regions were amplified. The HTBI set primed first-round TCR CDR3 RT-PCR. Each CDR3 protein gets one entry after TCRdb re-called the multiplex PCR reads with MiXCR. Among a few hundred thousand distinct CDR3 sequences listed, 14% were seen once. This TCR came from a woman aged 40 to 50 with Graves' hyperthyroidism. The specimen sequenced was blood. The chain carries TRBV27 and TRBJ2-5; TRBD2 is a possible D gene (6 bases). Here the CDR3 DNA reads TGTGCCAGCAGGCCCCCGGGAGAACAAGAGACCCAGTACTTC. This codes for CASRPPGEQETQYF.